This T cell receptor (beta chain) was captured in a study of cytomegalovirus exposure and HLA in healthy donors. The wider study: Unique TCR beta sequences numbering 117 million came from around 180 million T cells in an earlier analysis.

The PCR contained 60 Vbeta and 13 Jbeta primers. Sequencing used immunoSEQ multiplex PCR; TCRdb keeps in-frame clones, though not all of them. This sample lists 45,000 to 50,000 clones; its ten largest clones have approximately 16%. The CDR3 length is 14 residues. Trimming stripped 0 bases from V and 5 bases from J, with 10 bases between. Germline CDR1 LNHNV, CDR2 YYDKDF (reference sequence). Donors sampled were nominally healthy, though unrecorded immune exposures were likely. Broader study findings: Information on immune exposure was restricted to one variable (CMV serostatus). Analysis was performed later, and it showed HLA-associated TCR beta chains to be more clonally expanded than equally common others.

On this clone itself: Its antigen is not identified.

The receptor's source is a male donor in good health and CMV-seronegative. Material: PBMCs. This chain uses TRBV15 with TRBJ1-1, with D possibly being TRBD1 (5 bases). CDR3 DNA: TGTGCCACCAGCAGAGAATCCCGGGGGACTGAAGCTTTCTTT. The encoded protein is CATSRESRGTEAFF.